This is a list of T cell receptor beta chains from one sample in a study of cytomegalovirus exposure and HLA in healthy donors. Method: immunoSEQ multiplex PCR; TCRdb's copy keeps in-frame clones and lacks some. Of 100,000 to 150,000 clones listed, about 74% are singletons. The source material was PBMCs. The receptors were gathered from a woman in her sixties or seventies in good health and CMV-seronegative. Each CDR3 is given with its conserved first and last residue. The D gene is left open where the match is weak. Part of the rows lack a size; the others show once, few, many or a class for expanded clones.

>TRBJ2-2|TRBD2|NA|TRBV11-3
TGTGCCAGCACCCTGGGGGGGGGCACCGGGGAGCTGTTTTTT
CASTLGGGTGELFF
>TRBJ1-2|NA|NA|TRBV27
TGTGCCAGCAGGATGAACAGATTTAACTATGGCTACACCTTC
CASRMNRFNYGYTF
>TRBJ2-3|TRBD2|NA|TRBV7-2
TGTGCCAGCAGCTTAGGGGCTAGCGGGAGCACAGATACGCAGTATTTT
CASSLGASGSTDTQYF
>TRBJ1-1|NA|once|TRBV18
TGTGCCAGCTCACCCCGTCCACCTGAGACTCTCAACACTGAAGCTTTCTTT
CASSPRPPETLNTEAFF
>TRBJ2-3|NA|once|TRBV9
TGTGCCAGCAGCGTTGCGAACACAGATACGCAGTATTTT
CASSVANTDTQYF
>TRBJ2-7|NA|NA|TRBV7-9
TGTTCCAGCAGCCCCAACGGGGGAGGCGAGCAGTACTTC
CSSSPNGGGEQYF
>TRBJ1-4|NA|NA|TRBV14
TGTGCCAGCAGCCCCGGACCCATTGAGGCGGGACCTAATGAAAAACTGTTTTTT
CASSPGPIEAGPNEKLFF
>TRBJ2-5|NA|NA|TRBV5-1
TGCGCCAGCAGCTTCGGTGGCCAAGAGACCCAGTACTTC
CASSFGGQETQYF
>TRBJ1-4|TRBD1|once|TRBV7-2
TGTGCCAGCAGCGCGCTGGACAGGGCCGTCGTTGAAAAACTGTTTTTT
CASSALDRAVVEKLFF
>TRBJ1-1|NA|NA|TRBV4-1
TGCGCCAGCAGCCAAGGGGTATCAGGAATAGACACTGAAGCTTTCTTT
CASSQGVSGIDTEAFF
>TRBJ2-7|TRBD1|NA|TRBV6-1
TGTGCCAGTAGTTGGGGACAGGTCTACGAGCAGTACTTC
CASSWGQVYEQYF
>TRBJ2-7|TRBD2|NA|TRBV6-1
TGTGCCAGCGGGAGGGGCCCGGGGTCCTACGAGCAGTACTTC
CASGRGPGSYEQYF
>TRBJ2-1|NA|NA|TRBV5-1
TGCGCCAGCAGCTTTGGGCAGACGTACAATGAGCAGTTCTTC
CASSFGQTYNEQFF
>TRBJ1-5|NA|NA|TRBV2
TGTGCCAGCAGCGGACAGAGCAATCAGCCCCAGCATTTT
CASSGQSNQPQHF
>TRBJ2-3|NA|NA|TRBV11-2
TGTGCCAGCAGCTTAATCGGCGGGACGAGGGATACGCAGTATTTT
CASSLIGGTRDTQYF
>TRBJ2-2|TRBD1|NA|TRBV2
TGTGCCAGCAGTAGATCGACAGGGGGGAGCACCGGGGAGCTGTTTTTT
CASSRSTGGSTGELFF
>TRBJ2-3|TRBD2|NA|TRBV19
TGTGCCAGTAGTATAGCTCACGGGAGGGCCTCTTTGAAAGATACGCAGTATTTT
CASSIAHGRASLKDTQYF
>TRBJ2-7|NA|NA|TRBV29-1
TGCAGCGTTGCGAGGGAATCCCACGAGCAGTACTTC
CSVARESHEQYF
>TRBJ2-6|NA|NA|TRBV5-1
TGCGCCAGCAGCTGGGGAGCTGGGGCCAACGTCCTGACTTTC
CASSWGAGANVLTF
>TRBJ2-7|NA|NA|TRBV7-9
TGTGCCAGCAGCTTAGCCGTCGCCAGTTACGAGCAGTACTTC
CASSLAVASYEQYF
>TRBJ2-7|NA|NA|TRBV28
TGTGCCAGCAGTAGTAGCTGGGGAGAGGGTCCCGAGCAGTACTTC
CASSSSWGEGPEQYF
>TRBJ2-5|NA|NA|TRBV4-2
TGTGCCAGCAAGGGGACCGGAGGAGGGCGGGAGACCCAGTACTTC
CASKGTGGGRETQYF
>TRBJ1-1|TRBD1|NA|TRBV25-1
TGTGCCAGCAGTGTTGCCGGGACAGGGAGAAGTGAAGCTTTCTTT
CASSVAGTGRSEAFF
>TRBJ1-2|NA|once|TRBV18
TGTGCCAGCTCACCTTCAACCTCCTCGGTTGGCTACACCTTC
CASSPSTSSVGYTF
>TRBJ2-1|TRBD2|NA|TRBV5-4
TGTGCCAGCAGCCCCCAGGGACTAGCGGGAAGCAATGAGCAGTTCTTC
CASSPQGLAGSNEQFF
>TRBJ2-3|NA|NA|TRBV5-1
TGCGCCAGCAGCTTGCCCCTCGGCAGGACTAGCACAGATACGCAGTATTTT
CASSLPLGRTSTDTQYF
>TRBJ2-3|NA|NA|TRBV13
TGTGCCAGCAGCAAAGAGGCCCCAGATACGCAGTATTTT
CASSKEAPDTQYF
>TRBJ2-6|NA|few|TRBV28
TGTGCCAGCAGTTCCCCCGGGACTCCTGGGGCCAACGTCCTGACTTTC
CASSSPGTPGANVLTF
>TRBJ2-2|NA|few|TRBV19
TGTGCCAGTAGTACATTAGCGGTCCGGGGCGGCGGGGAGCTGTTTTTT
CASSTLAVRGGGELFF
>TRBJ1-5|NA|NA|TRBV4-2
TGTGCCAGCAGCCAAGATTGGGGGCCCAGGGGCGTACCTAATCAGCCCCAGCATTTT
CASSQDWGPRGVPNQPQHF
>TRBJ1-2|TRBD1|NA|TRBV5-1
TGCGCCAGCAGACAAGACAGGGGGTATGGCTACACCTTC
CASRQDRGYGYTF
>TRBJ2-7|NA|NA|TRBV5-1
TGCGCCAGCAGGCAGGACAGCCTGACCCACTACGAGCAGTACTTC
CASRQDSLTHYEQYF
>TRBJ1-5|TRBD1|NA|TRBV19
TGTGCCAGTAGATGGGGACAGTATAGCAATCAGCCCCAGCATTTT
CASRWGQYSNQPQHF
>TRBJ1-4|TRBD1|NA|TRBV27
TGTGCCAGCAGCCCGAGACAGGGGCCTCGGGAAAAACTGTTTTTT
CASSPRQGPREKLFF
>TRBJ2-7|TRBD1|NA|TRBV5-1
TGCGCCAGCAGCTCCGGACAGGGAAGAGACTACGAGCAGTACTTC
CASSSGQGRDYEQYF
>TRBJ1-1|TRBD1|once|TRBV5-1
TGCGCCAGCAGCTTGGGGACAGGGGGTGTGAACACTGAAGCTTTCTTT
CASSLGTGGVNTEAFF
>TRBJ2-2|TRBD2|NA|TRBV28
TGTGCCACCACGGGACTAGCGTACACCGGGGAGCTGTTTTTT
CATTGLAYTGELFF
>TRBJ1-2|NA|NA|TRBV6-1
TGTGCCAGCAGATCCAGAGGCAGGGGAAGGGATGGCTACACCTTC
CASRSRGRGRDGYTF
>TRBJ1-5|NA|NA|TRBV9
TGTGCCAGCAGCGTAGTAGGAGGGATTGGCCAGCCCCAGCATTTT
CASSVVGGIGQPQHF
>TRBJ1-2|NA|NA|TRBV27
TGTGCCAGCAGTTTATCAGGGGGACGGTTCTATGGCTACACCTTC
CASSLSGGRFYGYTF
>TRBJ1-2|NA|NA|TRBV14
TGTGCCAGCAGCCAGTGGGGGGGCGGCTACACCTTC
CASSQWGGGYTF